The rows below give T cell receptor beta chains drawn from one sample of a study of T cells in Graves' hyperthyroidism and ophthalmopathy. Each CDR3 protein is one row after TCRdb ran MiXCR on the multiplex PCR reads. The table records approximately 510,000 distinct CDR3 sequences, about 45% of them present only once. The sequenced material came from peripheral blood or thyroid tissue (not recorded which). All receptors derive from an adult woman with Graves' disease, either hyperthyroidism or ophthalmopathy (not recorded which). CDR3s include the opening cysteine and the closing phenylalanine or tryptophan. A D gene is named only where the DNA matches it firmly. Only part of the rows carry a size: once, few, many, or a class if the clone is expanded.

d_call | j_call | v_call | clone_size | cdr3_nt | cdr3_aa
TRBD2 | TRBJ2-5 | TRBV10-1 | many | TGCGCCAGCAGGGCTAGCGGACAAGAGACCCAGTACTTC | CASRASGQETQYF
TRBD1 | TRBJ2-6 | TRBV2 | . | TGTGCCAGTCCCCGGGGCCGACAGGGATTAAGATCTGGGGCCAACGTCCTGACTTTC | CASPRGRQGLRSGANVLTF
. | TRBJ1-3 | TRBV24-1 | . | TGTGCCACCAGTGACTCGACAGCCCGCGGGACCTCTGGAAACACCATATATTTT | CATSDSTARGTSGNTIYF
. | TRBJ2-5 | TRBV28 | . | TGTGCCAGCAGTTTAATAAGGGGCCGGGAGACCCAGTACTTC | CASSLIRGRETQYF
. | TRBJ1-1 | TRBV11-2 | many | TGTGCCAGCAGCCAAGGTACCTTCGACGTAATGAACACTGAAGCTTTCTTT | CASSQGTFDVMNTEAFF
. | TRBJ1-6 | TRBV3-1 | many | TGTGCCAGCAGCCAAGTGGGACATCCTCCTTCACCCCTCCACTTT | CASSQVGHPPSPLHF
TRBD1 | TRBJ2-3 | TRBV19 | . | TGTGCCAGTAGTGTCGGGACAGGGAGAGATACGCAGTATTTT | CASSVGTGRDTQYF
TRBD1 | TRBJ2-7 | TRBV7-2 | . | TGTGCCAGCAGTCCCGGACAGGGGAGAGTCGAGCAGTACTTC | CASSPGQGRVEQYF
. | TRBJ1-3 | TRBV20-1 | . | TGCAGTGCTGTACAGGGTAGAAGTGGAAACACCATATATTTT | CSAVQGRSGNTIYF
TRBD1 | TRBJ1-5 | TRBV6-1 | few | TGTGCCAGCAGTTACCCGGGACAGGCCCGTAGGCATTTT | CASSYPGQARRHF
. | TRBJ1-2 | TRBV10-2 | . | TGCGCCAGCAGTGAACAATCGACGGCTGGCTATGGCTACACCTTC | CASSEQSTAGYGYTF
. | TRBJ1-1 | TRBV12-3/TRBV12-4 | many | TGTGCCAGCAGTTTGGCGGATTGGGACACTGAAGCTTTCTTT | CASSLADWDTEAFF
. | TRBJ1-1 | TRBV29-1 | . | TGCAGCGAAACAGGGTTGGGGAACACTGAAGCTTTCTTT | CSETGLGNTEAFF
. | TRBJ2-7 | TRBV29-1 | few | TGCAGTGTGGTTGGGGAGGTCTCCTACGAGCAGTACTTC | CSVVGEVSYEQYF
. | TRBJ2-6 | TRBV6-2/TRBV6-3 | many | TGTGCCACACAGCCGAGAGGCTCTGGGGCCAACGTCCTGACTTTC | CATQPRGSGANVLTF
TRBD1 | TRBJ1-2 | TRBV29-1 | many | TGCAGCGTTCGACCGAAAGTAACAGGGGCGGAGGTAAATGGCTACACCTTC | CSVRPKVTGAEVNGYTF